This record looks at one TCR beta chain sequence and its context. Its antigen is not known. Clones were read by immunoSEQ multiplex PCR, and TCRdb kept only the in-frame ones, dropping some. This table holds tens of thousands of clones, around 80% found once. The data were obtained in a study of T cells in localized non-small cell lung cancer. Regarding the study as a whole: Adjacent uninvolved lung tissue had the highest T cell clonality, exceeding tumor. Sequence data derive from only one tumor region, so heterogeneity remains possible. A raised T cell density in blood coincided with lengthier overall survival. When the top 100 tumor clones were examined, a median approximately 57 of them also appeared in the adjacent lung, which was paired and uninvolved.

The CDR3 sequence is 20 residues long. Germline CDR1 reads WNHNN; CDR2 reads SYGVQD (reference sequence). Trimming stripped 0 bases from V and 4 bases from J, with 25 bases between. This TCR derives from a woman aged 35 to 75 with stage II lung adenocarcinoma. The chain has TRBV10-1 and TRBJ2-1, with D unclear. Sequenced material: PBMCs, taken before any cancer treatment. This CDR3 is CASSESKAILASDRYNEQFF. The CDR3 bases are TGCGCCAGCAGTGAGTCGAAGGCTATCCTGGCATCAGACCGATACAATGAGCAGTTCTTC.